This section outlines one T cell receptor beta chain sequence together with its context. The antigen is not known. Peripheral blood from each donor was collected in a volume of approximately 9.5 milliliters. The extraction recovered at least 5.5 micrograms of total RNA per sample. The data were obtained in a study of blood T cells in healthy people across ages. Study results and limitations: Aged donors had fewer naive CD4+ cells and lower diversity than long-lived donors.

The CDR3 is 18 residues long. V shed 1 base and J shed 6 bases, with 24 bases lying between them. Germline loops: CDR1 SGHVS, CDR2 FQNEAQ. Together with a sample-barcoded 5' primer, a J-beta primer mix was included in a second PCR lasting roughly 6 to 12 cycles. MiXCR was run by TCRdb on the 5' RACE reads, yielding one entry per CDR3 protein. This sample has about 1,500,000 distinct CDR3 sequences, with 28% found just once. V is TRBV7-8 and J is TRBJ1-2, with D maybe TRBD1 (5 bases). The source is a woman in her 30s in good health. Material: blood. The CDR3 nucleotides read TGTGCCAGCAGCTTAGGTTTTCTCAGGGATGTTGGTGTCGATGGCTACACCTTC. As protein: CASSLGFLRDVGVDGYTF.